This T cell receptor (beta chain) was captured in a study of blood T cell repertoires in COVID-19 (dated by TCRdb to the early 2020s). A note on the overall study: Samples covering the acute and convalescent phases of COVID-19 were provided by collaborators in the United States, Italy and Spain. A freely available public database, intended as a resource for researchers studying the immune response to SARS-CoV-2, is where the repertoires were released. Where available, HLA class I and class II types were taken from metadata supplied by the sample provider and were not determined by assay-based typing. The samples were drawn from the first 160 participants of the ongoing ImmuneRACE study and from over 950 subjects provided by 6 global collaborators. Nearly every sample came with metadata listing a de-identified subject ID, COVID-19 status, age in years and sex. The dataset comprised deeply sampled blood TCRbeta repertoires from subjects exposed to, actively infected with, or recovered from COVID-19. The prospective study material was composed of cDNA or gDNA derived from T cells, B-cell-depleted T cells, or PBMCs. The study at large found these results: The amount of clinical and demographic metadata varied by source and participant and was provided uncurated.

In Seattle, one collaborating source enrolled patients while the infection was active and tracked those patients longitudinally over the course of disease. The collaborating institutions used their own protocols to collect whole blood in K2EDTA tubes. For TCRbeta analysis, collaborators shipped samples as frozen whole blood, isolated PBMCs, or DNA extracted from either of those sample types. This clone has only one observation. Its antigen is not yet known. Per-base quality was not reported, and no clone a single base away is much larger than it. The immunoSEQ Assay, a bias-controlled multiplex PCR, was used to amplify TCRbeta CDR3 regions from genomic DNA. The paper's data handling went like this. The number of nucleated cells in each sample was estimated by amplification of reference gene primers within the assay. To quantify the absolute abundance of each unique TCRbeta CDR3 rearrangement, sequence reads were collapsed and filtered. For each sample, productive Simpson clonality was calculated as the square root of Simpson's diversity index across productive rearrangements. The table comes from immuneACCESS by way of TCRdb, which keeps in-frame sequences with V and J called. Part of the clones is missing from these tables; in studies checked, under half for an unresolved V gene and the rest for unknown reasons. V, J and clone size are taken as reported in that table, and D and trimming were inferred from the DNA itself. Across this sample there are around 300,000 clones, with 91% seen only once. The ten most abundant clones make up approximately 2.1% of the sample.

CDR1 and CDR2 are drawn from the germline V gene: SGHTA, FQGNSA. A distance of 6 bases separates the germline ends of V and J, which lose 2 bases and 2 bases respectively. The CDR3 spans 13 residues, from the cysteine through the phenylalanine. The retained sequence is limited to the CDR3, 39 bases, with the frame set at the first base. Input material: peripheral blood. This receptor was taken from a young woman with COVID-19, enrolled during active disease. This receptor chain uses TRBV7-2 and TRBJ2-5, with no confident D gene call. The CDR3 in this case is CASSLLAQETQYF. The DNA reads TGTGCCAGCAGCTTATTGGCACAAGAGACCCAGTACTTC.